Listed below are T cell receptor beta chains from one sample, sequenced in a study of read filtering for tumor transcriptome and immune sequencing. MiXCR, run by TCRdb on the reads, gives a single entry per CDR3 protein. The sample has roughly 90,000 distinct CDR3 sequences, about 22% seen once. Sequencing used a population of CD138-negative cells sorted from bone marrow. The receptors derive from a donor aged 40 or older with multiple myeloma. CDR3s include the opening cysteine and the closing phenylalanine or tryptophan. A D gene is named only where the DNA matches it firmly. Clone size is not always given. Where it is, it says once, few, many or a class for expanded clones.

j_call: TRBJ2-1
d_call: -
clone_size: few
v_call: TRBV7-9
cdr3_aa: CASGLLISYNEQFF
cdr3_nt: TGTGCCAGCGGACTCCTAATTTCCTACAATGAGCAGTTCTTC

j_call: TRBJ1-2
d_call: -
clone_size: many
v_call: TRBV2
cdr3_aa: CASSEAEGSSYGYTF
cdr3_nt: TGTGCCAGCAGTGAAGCCGAAGGCAGTTCTTATGGCTACACCTTC

j_call: TRBJ2-7
d_call: -
clone_size: many
v_call: TRBV28
cdr3_aa: CASRDTGSPFYEQYF
cdr3_nt: TGTGCCAGCAGAGACACCGGGTCACCGTTCTACGAGCAGTACTTC

j_call: TRBJ2-7
d_call: -
clone_size: many
v_call: TRBV19
cdr3_aa: CASSMRGQAYEQYF
cdr3_nt: TGTGCCAGTAGTATGCGAGGTCAAGCCTACGAGCAGTACTTC

j_call: TRBJ1-1
d_call: -
clone_size: many
v_call: TRBV20-1
cdr3_aa: CSASFYENTEAFF
cdr3_nt: TGCAGTGCTAGTTTTTACGAGAACACTGAAGCTTTCTTT

j_call: TRBJ2-3
d_call: -
clone_size: many
v_call: TRBV6-5
cdr3_aa: CASSYSRQRTDTQYF
cdr3_nt: TGTGCCAGCAGTTACTCCCGGCAACGCACAGATACGCAGTATTTT

j_call: TRBJ1-2
d_call: -
clone_size: few
v_call: TRBV2
cdr3_aa: CASSDDRNYGYTF
cdr3_nt: TGTGCCAGCAGTGACGACCGAAACTATGGCTACACCTTC

j_call: TRBJ2-1
d_call: -
clone_size: many
v_call: TRBV12-3/TRBV12-4
cdr3_aa: CASSLTGNEQFF
cdr3_nt: TGTGCCAGCAGTTTAACGGGTAATGAGCAGTTCTTC

j_call: TRBJ2-5
d_call: -
clone_size: -
v_call: TRBV29-1
cdr3_aa: CSVNRQRSGTDVRETQYF
cdr3_nt: TGCAGCGTTAACCGCCAACGCTCCGGGACGGACGTACGGGAGACCCAGTACTTC

j_call: TRBJ1-5
d_call: -
clone_size: many
v_call: TRBV27
cdr3_aa: CASSFPNQPQHF
cdr3_nt: TGTGCCAGCAGTTTTCCAAATCAGCCCCAGCATTTT

j_call: TRBJ2-7
d_call: TRBD1
clone_size: many
v_call: TRBV7-9
cdr3_aa: CASSLGTDEQYF
cdr3_nt: TGTGCCAGCAGTCTTGGGACAGACGAGCAGTACTTC